These T cell receptor beta chains were read from a single sample in a study of blood T cell repertoires in COVID-19. Using immunoSEQ multiplex PCR, the repertoire was profiled, and TCRdb retains in-frame clones only, with some absent. The sample has about 250,000 clones, more than 70% seen once. Source material: peripheral blood. The receptors derive from a woman over 75 with COVID-19, enrolled during active disease. Each CDR3 is given without its conserved first and last residue. Clone size is shown for a subset of rows, as once, few, many or a class of expanded clone.

j_call | v_call | clone_size | cdr3_aa
TRBJ2-3 | TRBV9 | NA | ASSVGNSGGASKGTDTQY
TRBJ1-1 | TRBV18 | NA | ASSPELNTEAF
TRBJ1-1 | TRBV6-5 | NA | ASSWSQQVNTEAF
TRBJ1-2 | TRBV6-5 | NA | ASSYAVNYGYT
TRBJ2-5 | TRBV7-3 | NA | ASSLNPVGAGGQGTQY
TRBJ1-3 | TRBV10-2 | once | ASSVLFRGNTIY
TRBJ1-1 | TRBV2 | NA | ASSEARGNTEAF
TRBJ1-5 | TRBV6-5 | few | ASSYSRGGGMQPQH
TRBJ2-1 | TRBV19 | NA | ASSSVAGLGNEQF
TRBJ1-1 | TRBV2 | NA | ASSGQGNGNTEAF
TRBJ1-1 | TRBV3-1/TRBV3-2 | NA | ASSQVERGEAF
TRBJ1-5 | TRBV19 | once | ASRDREKNQPQH
TRBJ2-5 | TRBV7-2 | NA | ASSVRESGTQY
TRBJ2-4 | TRBV28 | few | ASNHRGNIQY
TRBJ2-2 | TRBV15 | NA | ATSRTQTSGNTGELF
TRBJ2-7 | TRBV10-3 | once | AINLEGASYEQY
TRBJ2-1 | TRBV15 | few | ATSSGQGRLQDNEQF
TRBJ1-3 | TRBV6-5 | once | ASLQGEINTIY
TRBJ2-1 | TRBV24-1 | NA | ATSDISGSSYNEQF
TRBJ2-4 | TRBV7-9 | NA | ASSFGQGRAIQY
TRBJ1-6 | TRBV6-6 | NA | ASSWGDRGGNSPLH
TRBJ1-1 | TRBV11-2 | NA | ASSPWTGGGVTEAF
TRBJ2-3 | TRBV6-5 | NA | ASSYSPGTGTDTQY
TRBJ1-4 | TRBV28 | NA | ASSLQGAVENEKLF
TRBJ2-5 | TRBV4-1 | NA | ASSQESSGGRQETQY
TRBJ1-5 | TRBV2 | NA | ASSYQTGSNQPQH
TRBJ1-1 | TRBV12-3/TRBV12-4 | NA | ASSSGQETEAF
TRBJ1-5 | TRBV6-6 | NA | ASSYPVDQPQH
TRBJ1-5 | TRBV19 | NA | ASKASSNQPQH
TRBJ1-5 | TRBV2 | NA | ASRGDTGDQPQH
TRBJ1-2 | TRBV2 | NA | ASSPQQGAYGYT
TRBJ1-4 | TRBV30 | once | AWSPGQGRTNEKLF
TRBJ1-2 | TRBV5-4 | NA | ASSPLQGVLSNYGYT
TRBJ2-4 | TRBV18 | NA | ASSPPGQGGRAKNIQY
TRBJ2-3 | TRBV28 | NA | ASSFGGQDTQY
TRBJ1-2 | TRBV7-6 | NA | ASSGRGNYGYT
TRBJ2-1 | TRBV19 | NA | ASSTLPSGGAANEQF
TRBJ1-5 | TRBV3-1/TRBV3-2 | NA | ASSPNSNQPQH
TRBJ1-3 | TRBV19 | few | ASSISGAENTIY
TRBJ2-5 | TRBV5-1 | NA | ASSLEFPGLAGVRETQY
TRBJ1-2 | TRBV27 | NA | ASRLQGMGYGYT
TRBJ1-4 | TRBV7-9 | NA | ASSLGQGMDEKLF
TRBJ1-2 | TRBV28 | NA | ASNEQGENGYT
TRBJ1-1 | TRBV4-2 | few | ASSQDEPGANTEAF
TRBJ1-6 | TRBV2 | NA | ASSIKTDSPLH
TRBJ1-2 | TRBV7-2 | NA | ASTFYSLPGGYT
TRBJ2-5 | TRBV5-4 | NA | ASKAGVAGAGETQY
TRBJ2-1 | TRBV18 | NA | ASSPRESSYNEQF
TRBJ2-5 | TRBV5-1 | NA | ASMAGQGRETQY
TRBJ1-1 | TRBV6-5 | NA | ASSYYTHTEAF
TRBJ2-3 | TRBV29-1 | once | SVRQGTDTQY
TRBJ1-3 | TRBV28 | NA | ASSLLQGAGGNTIY
TRBJ2-2 | TRBV4-2 | NA | ASSQPGTSGETGELF
TRBJ2-1 | TRBV6-5 | NA | ASTRGTSWEQF
TRBJ1-4 | TRBV3-1/TRBV3-2 | NA | ASSQSQAGSEKLF